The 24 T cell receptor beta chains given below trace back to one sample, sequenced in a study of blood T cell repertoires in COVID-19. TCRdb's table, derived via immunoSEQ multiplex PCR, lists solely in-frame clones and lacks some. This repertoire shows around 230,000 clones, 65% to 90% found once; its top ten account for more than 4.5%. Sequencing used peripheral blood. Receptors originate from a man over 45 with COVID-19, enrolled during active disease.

CDR3 bases: TGTGCCAGAAGCGAAGACAGGGGGCCGGCCAAAAACATTCAGTACTTC. This translates into CARSEDRGPAKNIQYF. This chain joins TRBV5-3 and TRBJ2-4; 10 bases match TRBD1. TRBV5-3 is labeled an ORF, and its function is uncertain. The CDR3 consists of 16 residues. Unmatched junction bases numbered 5, after V lost 4 bases and J lost 1 base.

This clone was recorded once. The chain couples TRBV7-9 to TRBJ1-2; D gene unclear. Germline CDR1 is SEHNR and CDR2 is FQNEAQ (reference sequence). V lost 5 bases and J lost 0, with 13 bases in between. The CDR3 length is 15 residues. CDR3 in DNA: TGTGCCAGCAGCCAGGCGGGCACGACTAACTATGGCTACACCTTC. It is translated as CASSQAGTTNYGYTF.

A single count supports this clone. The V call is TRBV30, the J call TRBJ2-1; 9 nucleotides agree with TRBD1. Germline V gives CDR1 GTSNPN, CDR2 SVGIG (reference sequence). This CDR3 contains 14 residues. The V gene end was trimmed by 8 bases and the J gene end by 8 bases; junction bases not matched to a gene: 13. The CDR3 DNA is TGTGCCCGCCCCGGGGACAGGGAGCTCGATGAGCAGTTCTTC. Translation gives CARPGDRELDEQFF.

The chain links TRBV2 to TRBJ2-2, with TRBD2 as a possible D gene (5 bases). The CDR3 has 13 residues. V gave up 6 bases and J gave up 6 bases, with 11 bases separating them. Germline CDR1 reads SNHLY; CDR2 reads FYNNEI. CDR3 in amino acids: CASRGTAAGELFF. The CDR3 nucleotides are TGTGCCAGCAGGGGTACAGCGGCCGGGGAGCTGTTTTTT.

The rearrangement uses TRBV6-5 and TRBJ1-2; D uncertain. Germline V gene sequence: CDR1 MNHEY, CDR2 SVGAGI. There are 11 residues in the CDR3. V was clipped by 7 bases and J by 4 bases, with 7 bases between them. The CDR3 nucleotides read TGTGCCAGCACCCAGTCCTATGGCTACACCTTC. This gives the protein CASTQSYGYTF.

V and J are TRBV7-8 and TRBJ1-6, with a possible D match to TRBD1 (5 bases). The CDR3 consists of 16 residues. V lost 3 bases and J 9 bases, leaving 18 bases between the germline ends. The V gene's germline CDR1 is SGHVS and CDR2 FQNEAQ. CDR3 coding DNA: TGTGCCAGCAGCTTGGTACGTGGAGGGGCAGCTTCACCCCTCCACTTT. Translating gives CASSLVRGGAASPLHF.

The CDR3 loop is CAKGEGCNQPQHF. CDR3 in DNA: TGTGCCAAGGGGGAGGGCTGCAATCAGCCCCAGCATTTT. The chain carries TRBV7-3 and TRBJ1-5; TRBD1 is a possible D gene (6 bases). Germline values: CDR1 SGHTA, CDR2 FQGTGA. V was pared by 10 bases and J by 2 bases, with 12 bases between. This CDR3 has 13 amino acids.

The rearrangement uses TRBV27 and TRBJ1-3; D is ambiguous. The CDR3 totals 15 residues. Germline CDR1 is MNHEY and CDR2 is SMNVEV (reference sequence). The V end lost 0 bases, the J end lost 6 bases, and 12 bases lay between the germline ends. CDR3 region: CASSLSAGVANTIYF. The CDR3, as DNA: TGTGCCAGCAGTTTATCCGCGGGTGTCGCAAACACCATATATTTT.

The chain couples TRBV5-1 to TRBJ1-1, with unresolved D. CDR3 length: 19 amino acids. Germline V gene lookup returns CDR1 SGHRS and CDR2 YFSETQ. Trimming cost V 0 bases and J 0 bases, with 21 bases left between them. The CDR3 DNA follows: TGCGCCAGCAGCTTGGAAGCGGGCGGGTCAGCGGCTATGAACACTGAAGCTTTCTTT. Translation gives CASSLEAGGSAAMNTEAFF.

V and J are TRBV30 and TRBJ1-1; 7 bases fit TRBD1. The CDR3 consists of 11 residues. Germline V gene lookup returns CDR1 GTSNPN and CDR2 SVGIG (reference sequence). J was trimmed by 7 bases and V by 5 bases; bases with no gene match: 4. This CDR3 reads CAWAQGIEAFF. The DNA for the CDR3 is TGTGCCTGGGCACAGGGGATTGAAGCTTTCTTT.

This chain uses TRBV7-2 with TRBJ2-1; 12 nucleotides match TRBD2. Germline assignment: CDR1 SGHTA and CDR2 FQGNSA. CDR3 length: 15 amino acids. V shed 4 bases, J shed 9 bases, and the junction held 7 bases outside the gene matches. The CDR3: CASSYRTSGAGEQFF. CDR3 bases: TGTGCCAGCAGCTATCGGACTAGCGGGGCGGGTGAGCAGTTCTTC. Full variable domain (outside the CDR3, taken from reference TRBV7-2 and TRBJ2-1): GAGVSQSPSNKVTEKGKDVELRCDPISGHTALYWYRQSLGQGLEFLIYFQGNSAPDKSGLPSDRFSAERTGGSVSTLTIQRTQQEDSAVYLCASSYRTSGAGEQFFGPGTRLTVL.

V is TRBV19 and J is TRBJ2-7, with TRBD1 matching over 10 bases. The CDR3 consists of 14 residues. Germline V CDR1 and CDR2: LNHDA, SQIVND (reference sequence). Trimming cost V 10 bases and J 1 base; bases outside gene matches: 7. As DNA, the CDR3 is TGTGCCACCAGAGGGACAGGGGTATCCTACGAGCAGTACTTC. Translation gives CATRGTGVSYEQYF. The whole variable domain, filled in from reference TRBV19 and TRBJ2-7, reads DGGITQSPKYLFRKEGQNVTLSCEQNLNHDAMYWYRQDPGQGLRLIYYSQIVNDFQKGDIAEGYSVSREKKESFPLTVTSAQKNPTAFYLCATRGTGVSYEQYFGPGTRLTVT.

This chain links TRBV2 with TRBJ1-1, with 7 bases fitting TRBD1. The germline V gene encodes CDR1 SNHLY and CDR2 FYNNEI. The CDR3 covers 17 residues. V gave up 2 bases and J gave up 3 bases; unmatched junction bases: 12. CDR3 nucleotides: TGTGCCAGCAGTGAAAACAGGGGAGAGAGTTTAGACACTGAAGCTTTCTTT. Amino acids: CASSENRGESLDTEAFF.

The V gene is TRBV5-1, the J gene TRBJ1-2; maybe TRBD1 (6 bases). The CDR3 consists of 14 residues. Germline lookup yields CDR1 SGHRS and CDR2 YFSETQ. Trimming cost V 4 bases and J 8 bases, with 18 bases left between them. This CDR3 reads CASSPDQTGIGYTF. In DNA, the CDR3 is TGCGCCAGCAGCCCGGATCAGACAGGAATCGGCTACACCTTC.

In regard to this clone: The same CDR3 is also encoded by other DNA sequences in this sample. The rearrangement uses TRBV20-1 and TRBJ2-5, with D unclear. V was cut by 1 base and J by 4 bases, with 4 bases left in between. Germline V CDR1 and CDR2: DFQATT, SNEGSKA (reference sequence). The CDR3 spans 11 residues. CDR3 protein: CSARVRETQYF. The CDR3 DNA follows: TGCAGTGCTAGAGTCCGAGAGACCCAGTACTTC.

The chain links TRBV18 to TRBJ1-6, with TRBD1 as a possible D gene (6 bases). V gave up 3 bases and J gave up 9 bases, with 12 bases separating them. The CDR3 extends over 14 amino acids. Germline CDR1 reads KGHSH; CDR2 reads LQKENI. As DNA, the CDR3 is TGTGCCAGCTCACCGAGCTCAGGGGCTTCACCCCTCCACTTT. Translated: CASSPSSGASPLHF.

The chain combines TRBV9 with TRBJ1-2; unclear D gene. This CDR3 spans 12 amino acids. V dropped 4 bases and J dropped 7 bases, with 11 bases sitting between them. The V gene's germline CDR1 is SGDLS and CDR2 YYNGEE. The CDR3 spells CASSNTSGGYTF. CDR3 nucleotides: TGTGCCAGCAGCAACACCAGTGGTGGCTACACCTTC.

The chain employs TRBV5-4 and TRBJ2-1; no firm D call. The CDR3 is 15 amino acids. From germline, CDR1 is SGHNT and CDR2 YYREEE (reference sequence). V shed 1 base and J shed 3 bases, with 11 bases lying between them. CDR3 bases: TGTGCCAGCAGCTTGTTGGCAGGTAACTACAATGAGCAGTTCTTC. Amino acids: CASSLLAGNYNEQFF.

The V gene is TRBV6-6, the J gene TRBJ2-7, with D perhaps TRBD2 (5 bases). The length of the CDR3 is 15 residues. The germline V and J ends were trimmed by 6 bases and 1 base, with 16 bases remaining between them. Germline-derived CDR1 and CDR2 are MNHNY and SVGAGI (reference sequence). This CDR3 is CASSKRPLGSYEQYF. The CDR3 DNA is TGTGCCAGCAGCAAGCGGCCCCTAGGGTCCTACGAGCAGTACTTC.

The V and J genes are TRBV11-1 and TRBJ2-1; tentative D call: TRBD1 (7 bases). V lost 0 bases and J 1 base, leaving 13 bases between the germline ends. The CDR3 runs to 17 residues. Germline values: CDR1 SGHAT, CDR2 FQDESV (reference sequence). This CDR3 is CASSLAFRGASYNEQFF. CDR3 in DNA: TGTGCCAGCAGCTTAGCGTTCAGGGGGGCGTCCTACAATGAGCAGTTCTTC.

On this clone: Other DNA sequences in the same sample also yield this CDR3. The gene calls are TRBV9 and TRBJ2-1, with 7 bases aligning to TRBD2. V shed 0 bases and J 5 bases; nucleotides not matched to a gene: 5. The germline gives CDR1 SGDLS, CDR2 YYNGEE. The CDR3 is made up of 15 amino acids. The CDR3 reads CASSVGPSGNNEQFF. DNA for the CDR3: TGTGCCAGCAGCGTAGGCCCTAGCGGAAACAATGAGCAGTTCTTC.

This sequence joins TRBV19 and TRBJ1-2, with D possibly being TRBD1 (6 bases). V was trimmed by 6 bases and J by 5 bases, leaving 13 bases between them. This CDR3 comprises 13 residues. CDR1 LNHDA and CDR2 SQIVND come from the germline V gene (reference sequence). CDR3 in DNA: TGTGCCAGTAGCCGGGACACGGAGTATGGCTACACCTTC. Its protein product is CASSRDTEYGYTF.

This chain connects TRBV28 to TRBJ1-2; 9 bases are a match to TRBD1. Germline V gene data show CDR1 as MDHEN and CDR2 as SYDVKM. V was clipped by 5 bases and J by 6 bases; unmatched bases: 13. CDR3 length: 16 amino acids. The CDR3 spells CASSTGQGLLGNGYTF. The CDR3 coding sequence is TGTGCCAGCAGTACGGGACAGGGCCTCCTCGGGAATGGCTACACCTTC.

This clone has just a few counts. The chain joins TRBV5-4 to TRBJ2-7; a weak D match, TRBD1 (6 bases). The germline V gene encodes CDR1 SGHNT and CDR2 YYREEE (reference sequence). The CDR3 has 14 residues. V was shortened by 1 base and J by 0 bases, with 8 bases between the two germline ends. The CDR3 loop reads CASSLNRVSYEQYF. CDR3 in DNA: TGTGCCAGCAGCTTGAACAGGGTCTCCTACGAGCAGTACTTC. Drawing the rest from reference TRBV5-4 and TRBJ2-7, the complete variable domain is ETGVTQSPTHLIKTRGQQVTLRCSSQSGHNTVSWYQQALGQGPQFIFQYYREEENGRGNFPPRFSGLQFPNYSSELNVNALELDDSALYLCASSLNRVSYEQYFGPGTRLTVT.